The 12 T cell receptor beta chains given below trace back to one sample, sequenced in a study of technical replicates of blood from several donors. The table came from immunoSEQ multiplex PCR; TCRdb's copy has only in-frame clones and leaves some out. The table records 60,000 to 85,000 clones, around 97% of them present only once. The sequenced material came from T cells isolated from PBMCs. Every receptor here comes from a human donor in good health.

The V call is TRBV4-1, the J call TRBJ2-3; no firm D call. The CDR3 is 12 residues long. Germline V gene lookup returns CDR1 MGHRA and CDR2 YSYEKL. Trimming left V 2 bases short and J 7 bases short, with 7 bases between. The CDR3, as DNA: TGCGCCAGCAGCCAACTGGGCCATACGCAGTATTTT. Translating gives CASSQLGHTQYF.

This chain connects TRBV4-1 to TRBJ2-3; 7 bases line up with TRBD1. Losses at the gene ends were 4 bases for V and 1 base for J; bases not matched to a gene: 5. The germline gives CDR1 MGHRA, CDR2 YSYEKL. CDR3 length: 15 amino acids. CDR3 sequence reads: CASSPGGSGTDTQYF. The CDR3 coding sequence is TGCGCCAGCAGCCCAGGGGGATCCGGCACAGATACGCAGTATTTT.

The chain links TRBV20-1 to TRBJ2-7; TRBD1 might be the D (6 bases). The CDR3 has 11 amino acids. Germline-derived CDR1 and CDR2 are DFQATT and SNEGSKA (reference sequence). V shed 2 bases and J shed 4 bases, with 6 bases lying between them. The CDR3 spells CSARQGYEQYF. As DNA, the CDR3 is TGCAGTGCTAGACAGGGGTACGAGCAGTACTTC.

The chain recombines TRBV11-2 with TRBJ2-2; tentatively, D is TRBD2 (5 bases). Per the germline V gene, CDR1 is SGHAT and CDR2 is FQNNGV. V lost 4 bases and J lost 6, with 15 bases in between. This CDR3 is built from 15 residues. Here the CDR3 reads CASSSVRGVAGELFF. CDR3 nucleotide sequence: TGTGCCAGCAGCTCCGTTCGGGGAGTAGCCGGGGAGCTGTTTTTT.

The chain is built from TRBV28 and TRBJ1-2, with 9 bases fitting TRBD1. Per the germline V gene, CDR1 is MDHEN and CDR2 is SYDVKM. Losses at the gene ends were 1 base for V and 4 bases for J; bases not matched to a gene: 7. The CDR3 length is 16 residues. CDR3 coding DNA: TGTGCCAGCAGTTTATACGGGGACAGGGAATCCTATGGCTACACCTTC. This sequence encodes CASSLYGDRESYGYTF.

The genes are TRBV5-4 and TRBJ1-5; TRBD1 might be the D (6 bases). The V end was cut by 2 bases, the J end by 4 bases, with 13 bases between. Germline CDR1 is SGHNT and CDR2 is YYREEE (reference sequence). This CDR3 contains 15 residues. The chain's CDR3 is CASSFTGTPNQPQHF. The CDR3, as DNA: TGTGCCAGCAGCTTCACCGGGACACCTAATCAGCCCCAGCATTTT.

The chain has TRBV4-1 and TRBJ1-1, with D maybe TRBD1 (5 bases). Trimming took 1 base from V and 3 from J, leaving 6 bases between them. From germline, CDR1 is MGHRA and CDR2 YSYEKL. The CDR3 consists of 13 residues. The CDR3 DNA reads as TGCGCCAGCAGCCAAGCGGGGGACACTGAAGCTTTCTTT. Translated, it gives CASSQAGDTEAFF.

The J gene is TRBJ1-5, the V gene TRBV6-5; 7 nucleotides line up with TRBD1. Losses at the gene ends were 2 bases for V and 7 bases for J; bases not matched to a gene: 5. This CDR3 region has 14 residues. Germline V gene sequence: CDR1 MNHEY, CDR2 SVGAGI. The CDR3 is CASSYGTGDQPQHF. The CDR3 nucleotides are TGTGCCAGCAGTTACGGAACAGGGGACCAGCCCCAGCATTTT.

V and J are TRBV2 and TRBJ2-7, with D possibly being TRBD2 (6 bases). The CDR3 runs to 15 residues. CDR1 and CDR2 (germline): SNHLY, FYNNEI. The germline V and J ends were trimmed by 3 bases and 3 bases, with 15 bases remaining between them. The CDR3 sequence is CASSESGVPNYEQYF. CDR3 DNA sequence: TGTGCCAGCAGTGAGTCGGGGGTCCCTAACTACGAGCAGTACTTC.

This clone was picked up one time. The chain combines TRBV6-4 with TRBJ1-2, with D possibly being TRBD1 (6 bases). The germline V gene encodes CDR1 MRHNA and CDR2 SNTAGT. The CDR3 runs to 13 residues. V lost 4 bases and J lost 10, with 16 bases in between. The chain's CDR3 is CASSGGPLGIYTF. Written as DNA, the CDR3 is TGTGCCAGCAGTGGGGGGCCGCTTGGAATCTACACCTTC.

This rearrangement joins TRBV5-1 to TRBJ2-1; 8 bases are shared with TRBD2. The trim removed 8 bases at V and 1 base at J, leaving 5 bases unmatched. Looked up from germline, CDR1 is SGHRS and CDR2 is YFSETQ. This CDR3 has 14 residues. The DNA for the CDR3 is TGCGCCAGTTCCCGCGGGGGGTCCTACAATGAGCAGTTCTTC. Its translation: CASSRGGSYNEQFF.

V is TRBV7-9 and J is TRBJ1-5; D gene uncertain. Germline CDR1 is SEHNR and CDR2 is FQNEAQ (reference sequence). The CDR3 has 13 residues. V gave up 8 bases and J gave up 5 bases, with 13 bases separating them. CDR3 in amino acids: CASRGEGDQPQHF. CDR3 coding DNA: TGTGCCAGCCGCGGGGAGGGCGATCAGCCCCAGCATTTT.